A single sample is the source of the 11 T cell receptor beta chains below, sequenced in a study of blood T cell repertoires in COVID-19. Data came from immunoSEQ multiplex PCR; TCRdb stores just in-frame clones and leaves some out. Among about 200,000 clones, 70% to 90% were seen once, and the ten largest hold roughly 3%. The source material was peripheral blood. The receptors here all came from a man between 60 and 75 years old with acute or convalescent COVID-19.

CDR3 amino acids: CASSFDGDRETQYF. In DNA form, the CDR3 reads TGCGCCAGCAGCTTTGACGGGGATAGGGAGACCCAGTACTTC. The chain recombines TRBV5-1 with TRBJ2-5, with TRBD2 as a possible D gene (5 bases). The CDR3 is 14 amino acids. The V gene's germline CDR1 is SGHRS and CDR2 YFSETQ. V lost 2 bases to trimming and J lost 5 bases, with 13 bases between them. Based on the CDR3 plus reference TRBV5-1 and TRBJ2-5, the full variable domain is KAGVTQTPRYLIKTRGQQVTLSCSPISGHRSVSWYQQTPGQGLQFLFEYFSETQRNKGNFPGRFSGRQFSNSRSEMNVSTLELGDSALYLCASSFDGDRETQYFGPGTRLLVL.

For the CDR3, the DNA is TGTGCCAGCAGTTACTCTACTAGCGGCTACTACAATGAGCAGTTCTTC. Translating it yields CASSYSTSGYYNEQFF. The V gene is TRBV6-5, the J gene TRBJ2-1; 8 bases fit TRBD2. This CDR3 spans 16 amino acids. The V segment lost 0 bases and the J segment 3 bases; nucleotides outside the gene matches: 4. Germline lookup yields CDR1 MNHEY and CDR2 SVGAGI.

The V and J genes are TRBV9 and TRBJ2-1, with D possibly matching TRBD1 (6 bases). V was pared by 2 bases and J by 6 bases, with 15 bases between. CDR1 and CDR2 from the germline V gene are SGDLS and YYNGEE. The CDR3 is 15 residues long. The CDR3 sequence is CASSVSQGRINEQFF. CDR3 in DNA: TGTGCCAGCAGCGTTAGCCAGGGGAGAATCAATGAGCAGTTCTTC.

The chain is built from TRBV5-1 and TRBJ1-5; D is possibly TRBD1 (6 bases). In germline, CDR1 is SGHRS, CDR2 YFSETQ. V lost 5 bases to trimming and J lost 0 bases, with 12 bases between them. The CDR3 is 15 amino acids. For the CDR3, the DNA is TGCGCCAGCAGGGACAGACCGTATAGCAATCAGCCCCAGCATTTT. As protein: CASRDRPYSNQPQHF.

CDR3 DNA: TGTGCCAGCAGCGTAGGCGGTAGCACAGATACGCAGTATTTT. It is translated as CASSVGGSTDTQYF. The rearrangement joins TRBV9 to TRBJ2-3; no clear D. The CDR3 consists of 14 residues. V was pared by 0 bases and J by 0 bases, with 5 bases between. Germline CDR1 reads SGDLS; CDR2 reads YYNGEE.

This chain links TRBV7-3 with TRBJ1-3; no clear D. Trimming shortened V by 5 bases and J by 8 bases, and 10 bases separated the two germline ends. CDR1 is SGHTA, CDR2 FQGTGA, per germline. This CDR3 region has 12 residues. This chain's CDR3 is CASSQIVDTIYF. DNA of the CDR3: TGTGCCAGCAGCCAAATAGTGGACACCATATATTTT.

The chain couples TRBV7-2 to TRBJ2-7; maybe TRBD2 (6 bases). The CDR3 sequence is 15 residues long. Trimming left V 5 bases short and J 7 bases short, with 21 bases between. Germline V gene sequence: CDR1 SGHTA, CDR2 FQGNSA. CDR3 DNA sequence: TGTGCCAGCAGCCCACGTGAAGCGGGCTTGGGGGAGCAGTACTTC. Translation gives CASSPREAGLGEQYF. Complete variable domain (other parts from reference TRBV7-2 and TRBJ2-7): GAGVSQSPSNKVTEKGKDVELRCDPISGHTALYWYRQSLGQGLEFLIYFQGNSAPDKSGLPSDRFSAERTGGSVSTLTIQRTQQEDSAVYLCASSPREAGLGEQYFGPGTRLTVT.

This clone has only one observation. J is TRBJ1-1 and V is TRBV19; D gene ambiguous. CDR1 is LNHDA and CDR2 is SQIVND in the germline V gene (reference sequence). Trimming removed 0 bases at V and 6 bases at J, with 20 bases between. This CDR3 is built from 17 residues. The CDR3 bases are TGTGCCAGTAGTATAGATCGTCATAGAGGGTCCGGCGCTGAAGCTTTCTTT. Residues: CASSIDRHRGSGAEAFF.

The chain uses TRBV28 and TRBJ1-1, with D possibly matching TRBD1 (6 bases). The CDR3 is made up of 14 amino acids. Trimming removed 4 bases from V and 6 bases from J, with 15 bases in between. Germline CDR1 is MDHEN and CDR2 is SYDVKM. CDR3 in DNA: TGTGCCAGCAGTTACCCCACAGGGAATGCTGAAGCTTTCTTT. Amino acids: CASSYPTGNAEAFF.

This sequence joins TRBV10-3 and TRBJ2-1; 11 nucleotides align to TRBD2. Germline loops: CDR1 ENHRY, CDR2 SYGVKD. The CDR3 is made up of 16 amino acids. The J segment lost 7 bases and the V segment lost 6 bases, leaving 11 bases of the junction unmatched. CDR3 region: CAISQPGLAGPNEQFF. CDR3 DNA sequence: TGTGCCATCAGCCAACCAGGACTAGCGGGTCCAAATGAGCAGTTCTTC.

The chain carries TRBV30 and TRBJ1-2; 10 nucleotides align to TRBD1. The V gene's germline CDR1 is GTSNPN and CDR2 SVGIG (reference sequence). After removal of 1 base from V and 2 bases from J, the junction contained 4 bases not matched to a gene. The CDR3 spans 15 residues. The CDR3 coding sequence is TGTGCCTGGAGTGGGGGGACAGGGGAAAACTATGGCTACACCTTC. Translated, it gives CAWSGGTGENYGYTF. Together with reference TRBV30 and TRBJ1-2, the CDR3 gives the full variable domain: SQTIHQWPATLVQPVGSPLSLECTVEGTSNPNLYWYRQAAGRGLQLLFYSVGIGQISSEVPQNLSASRPQDRQFILSSKKLLLSDSGFYLCAWSGGTGENYGYTFGSGTRLTVV.